Sequencing of this TCR beta chain was carried out in a study of post-analysis software for immune sequencing data. V shed 1 base and J shed 2 bases, with 8 bases lying between them. This CDR3 has 14 residues. Details on this clonotype: Antigen: not known.

TCR beta cDNA libraries included unique molecular identifiers. Researchers reported 520,000 or so cDNA molecules coming from 1 to 10 million T cells. TCRdb analysed the PCR reads with MiXCR anew, one entry per CDR3 protein. The sample lists about 160,000 distinct CDR3 sequences, 30% to 45% occurring once. Study-level points and caveats: Strong co-clustering by F measure linked samples that shared a preparation batch. With TRBV5-6, TRBV5-1 and TRBV20-1 included, five TRBV segments were more frequent in patients than in controls.

The chain recombines TRBV12-3 or TRBV12-4 with TRBJ1-1, with D uncertain. The TCR originated in a girl aged 5-17 years with multiple sclerosis. Sequencing was performed on blood, taken after autologous hematopoietic stem cell transplantation. The CDR3 here is CASSLEGGNTEAFF. The DNA of the CDR3 is TGTGCCAGCAGTTTAGAGGGAGGTAACACTGAAGCTTTCTTT.